The sequence of this T cell receptor (beta chain) was determined in a study of a mutant IDH1 vaccine in newly diagnosed glioma. The sample's time point: baseline, week 1 (first vaccination visit). The treatment was: pre-vaccination baseline after standard-of-care therapy. CDR1 and CDR2 (germline): SGHTS, YDEGEE. CDR3 length: 15 residues. V lost 2 bases, J lost 3 bases, and 14 bases lay in between. Assay used: immunoSEQ multiplex PCR; TCRdb lists only in-frame clones, some missing. The sample shows about 35,000 clones, about 88% of them seen only once. This clonotype originated in a middle-aged woman with glioma. The sequences come from PBMCs, collected from a glioma patient treated with radiotherapy, temozolomide or both. This chain joins TRBV5-8 and TRBJ1-2, with D tentatively TRBD1 (6 bases). The CDR3, as DNA: TGTGCCAGCAGCTTAGGCCCCCCAGGGGACTATGGCTACACCTTC. This codes for CASSLGPPGDYGYTF.